The T cell receptor beta chain under discussion was sequenced for a study of CD4+ T cells in melanoma. The table came from immunoSEQ multiplex PCR; TCRdb's copy has only in-frame clones and leaves some out. This sample has approximately 47,000 clones, with roughly nine tenths found just once. The germline gives CDR1 SGHRS, CDR2 YFSETQ. J gave up 2 bases and V 4 bases, and 7 bases lay outside the gene matches. The CDR3 extends over 16 amino acids. This clone was recorded once. The sequence was collected from a human donor with melanoma. The gene calls are TRBV5-1 and TRBJ1-4; 8 positions agree with TRBD1. The sequenced material came from peripheral blood. CDR3 sequence reads: CASSPGQGATNEKLFF. The CDR3 nucleotides are TGCGCCAGCAGCCCTGGGCAGGGGGCGACTAATGAAAAACTGTTTTTT.